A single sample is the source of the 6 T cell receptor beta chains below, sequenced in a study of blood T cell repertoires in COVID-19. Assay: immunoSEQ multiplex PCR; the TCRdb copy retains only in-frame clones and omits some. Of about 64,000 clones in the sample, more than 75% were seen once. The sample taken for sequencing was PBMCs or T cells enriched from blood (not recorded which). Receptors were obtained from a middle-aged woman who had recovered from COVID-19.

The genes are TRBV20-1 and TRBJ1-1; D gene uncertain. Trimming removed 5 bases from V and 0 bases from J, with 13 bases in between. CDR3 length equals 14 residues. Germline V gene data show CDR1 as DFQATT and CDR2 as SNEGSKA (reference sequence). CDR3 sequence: CSARGVQLNTEAFF. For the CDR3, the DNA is TGCAGTGCTCGTGGCGTACAGTTGAACACTGAAGCTTTCTTT.

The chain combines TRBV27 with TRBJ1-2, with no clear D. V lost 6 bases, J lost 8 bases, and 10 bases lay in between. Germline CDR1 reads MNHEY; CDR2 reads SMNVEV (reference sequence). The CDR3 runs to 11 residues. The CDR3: CASRSGVGYTF. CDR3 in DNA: TGTGCCAGCAGGTCCGGGGTGGGCTACACCTTC.

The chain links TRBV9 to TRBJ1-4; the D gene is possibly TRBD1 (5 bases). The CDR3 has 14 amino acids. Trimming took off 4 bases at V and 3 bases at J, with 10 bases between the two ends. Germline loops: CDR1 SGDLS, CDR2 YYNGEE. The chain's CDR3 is CASSPWGPNEKLFF. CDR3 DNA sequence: TGTGCCAGCAGCCCGTGGGGCCCTAATGAAAAACTGTTTTTT.

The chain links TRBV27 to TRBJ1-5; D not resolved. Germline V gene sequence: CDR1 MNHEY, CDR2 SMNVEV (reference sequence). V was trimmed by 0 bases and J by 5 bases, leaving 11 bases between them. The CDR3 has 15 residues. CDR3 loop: CASSLSIWEDQPQHF. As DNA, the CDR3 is TGTGCCAGCAGTTTATCGATCTGGGAGGATCAGCCCCAGCATTTT.

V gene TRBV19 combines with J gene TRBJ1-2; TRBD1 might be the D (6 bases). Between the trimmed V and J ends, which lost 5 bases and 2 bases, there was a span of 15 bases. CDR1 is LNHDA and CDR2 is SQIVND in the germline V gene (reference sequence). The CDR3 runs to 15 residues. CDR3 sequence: CASSPGQRLNYGYTF. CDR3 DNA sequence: TGTGCCAGTAGTCCTGGACAGCGTTTGAACTATGGCTACACCTTC.

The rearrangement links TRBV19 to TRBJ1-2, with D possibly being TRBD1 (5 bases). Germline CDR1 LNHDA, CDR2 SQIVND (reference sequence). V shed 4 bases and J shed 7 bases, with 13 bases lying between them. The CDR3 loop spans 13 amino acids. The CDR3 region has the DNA TGTGCCAGTAGTACAGACAGAGAGGGTGGCTACACCTTC. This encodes CASSTDREGGYTF.